The 2 T cell receptor beta chains below were found in one sample sequenced in a study of shared clonotypes between healthy human individuals. The data were produced by immunoSEQ multiplex PCR, yet TCRdb's version contains in-frame clones alone and is incomplete. The table lists around 550,000 clones, less than 96% of them singletons. The sample taken for sequencing was naive CD4+ T cells sorted from blood. Subset indicated: CD45RA+ positively selected. The receptors were sampled from a woman in her twenties or thirties in good health.

In this sample, this clone turned up once. The CDR3 is CASSPPAGGPHEQYF. CDR3 nucleotides: TGTGCCAGCTCACCACCGGCGGGAGGACCTCACGAGCAGTACTTC. The rearrangement links TRBV18 to TRBJ2-7; TRBD2 aligns across 8 bases. The CDR3 is 15 amino acids. Trimming at V came to 0 bases and at J to 5 bases, leaving 6 bases not matched to a gene. Germline CDR1 reads KGHSH; CDR2 reads LQKENI.

CDR3 sequence (DNA): TGTGCCAGCAGTGGCAGGGGGCGGGGAGGCTACACCTTC. It specifies CASSGRGRGGYTF. The J gene is TRBJ1-2, the V gene TRBV28, with 8 bases aligning to TRBD1. Germline-derived CDR1 and CDR2 are MDHEN and SYDVKM. The CDR3 consists of 13 residues. The V gene end was trimmed by 5 bases and the J gene end by 8 bases; junction bases not matched to a gene: 7.